This record concerns one T cell receptor (beta chain) sequence. As yet, its antigen is unknown. TCRdb keeps only in-frame clones here, not all; method: immunoSEQ multiplex PCR. The data hold around 550,000 clones, with 85% to 95% observed a single time. Naive-designated CD8 cells lacked CD45RO, were positively enriched for CCR7, and omitted terminally differentiated effector memory CD45RA+ cells. The source of the sample is a study of shared clonotypes between healthy human individuals. Findings and limits, study-wide: With few donors, the genetic and exposure-history diversity represented was limited. Larger richness was generally estimated for naive than memory subsets. Only blood was sampled, and tissue TCR repertoires likely differ from blood ones. Large sequencing depth failed to make sorted-subset sequencing complete, rarefaction showed.

Sequenced input: naive CD8+ T cells sorted from blood. This receptor was taken from a woman younger than 45 in good health.

CDR3 loop: CASSLGWDSSYEQYF. In DNA, the CDR3 is TGCGCCAGCAGCTTAGGGTGGGACAGCTCCTACGAGCAGTACTTC. This rearrangement joins TRBV5-1 to TRBJ2-7; 7 nucleotides match TRBD1. Trimming took 2 bases from V and 0 from J; bases not matched to a gene: 5. Germline V gene sequence: CDR1 SGHRS, CDR2 YFSETQ. The CDR3 is 15 residues long.